This TCR beta chain came from a study of identical twins. This clonotype has just a few counts. Germline CDR1 is MNHEY and CDR2 is SMNVEV (reference sequence). Trimming removed 8 bases from V and 10 bases from J, with 18 bases in between. The CDR3 is 13 amino acids. TCRdb fed the 5' RACE reads into MiXCR, producing one record per CDR3 protein. The table records hundreds of thousands of distinct CDR3 sequences, 21% of them present only once. Another study also made use of these data, one on T cells expressing NK-cell markers. Per that paper: Top CD8+ clonotypes included the dominant CD3+CD56+NKG2C+ clonotypes in 5 or 6 donors. The HCMV specificity of the expanded NKG2C+ T cell clones stayed unresolved.

The chain combines TRBV27 with TRBJ2-1; D is tentatively TRBD1 or TRBD2 (5 bases each). Source material: PBMCs. This sequence originates from a woman younger than 35 in good health. CDR3 sequence (DNA): TGTGCCAGCCTAGGGACGAGATGGGACGAGCAGTTCTTC. Amino acids: CASLGTRWDEQFF.